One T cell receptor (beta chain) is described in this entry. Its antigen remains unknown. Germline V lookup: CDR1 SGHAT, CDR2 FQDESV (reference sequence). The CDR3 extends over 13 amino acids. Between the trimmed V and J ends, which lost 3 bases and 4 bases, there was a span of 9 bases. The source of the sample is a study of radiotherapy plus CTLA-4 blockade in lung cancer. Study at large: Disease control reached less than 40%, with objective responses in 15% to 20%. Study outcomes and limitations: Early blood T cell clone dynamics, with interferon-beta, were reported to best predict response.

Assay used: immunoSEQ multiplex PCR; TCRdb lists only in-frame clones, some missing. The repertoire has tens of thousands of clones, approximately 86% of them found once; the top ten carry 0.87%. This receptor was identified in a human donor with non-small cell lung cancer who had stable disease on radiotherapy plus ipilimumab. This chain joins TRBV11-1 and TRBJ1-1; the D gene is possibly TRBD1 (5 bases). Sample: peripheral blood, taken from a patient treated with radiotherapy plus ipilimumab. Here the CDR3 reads CASSFQGSTEAFF. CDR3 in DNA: TGTGCCAGCAGCTTCCAGGGTTCCACTGAAGCTTTCTTT.